This TCR beta chain is from a study of blood T cell repertoires in COVID-19. Study-wide background: Samples representing acute and convalescent COVID-19 were sourced from the United States, Italy and Spain. PBMCs, B-cell-depleted T cells, or T cells were the source of the cDNA or gDNA that made up the material.

CDR1 and CDR2 (germline): PRHDT, FYEKMQ (reference sequence). The CDR3 spans 18 residues. V was trimmed by 5 bases and J by 0 bases, leaving 17 bases between them. Per the study methods: How many nucleated cells were present was estimated from reference gene primer amplification. Assay: immunoSEQ multiplex PCR; the TCRdb copy retains only in-frame clones and omits some. V, J and clone size reflect that table, while D and trimming were determined from the DNA. Seen here are tens of thousands of clones, roughly 90% observed once, and the top ten hold roughly 2.5%. Seattle's cohort entered during active infection and was followed longitudinally.

This chain links TRBV13 with TRBJ2-6, with D possibly matching TRBD1 (6 bases). This receptor was obtained from a man aged 50 to 60 with COVID-19, enrolled during active disease. The sequencing input was peripheral blood. Here the CDR3 reads CASSLGHLSASGANVLTF. The CDR3 DNA sequence: TGTGCCAGCAGCCTGGGACACTTATCCGCCTCTGGGGCCAACGTCCTGACTTTC.